This is a list of T cell receptor beta chains from one sample in a study of CD8+ T cells in alopecia areata. The protocol was immunoSEQ multiplex PCR, while the TCRdb copy is restricted to in-frame clones and leaves out a portion. The table shows around 140,000 clones, with about 47% occurring only once. This material consisted of CD4+ T cells sorted from blood, taken at week 0. The receptors come from a human donor with alopecia areata. The CDR3 runs from the conserved cysteine through the conserved F or W. A D gene is named only where the DNA matches it firmly. Clone size appears in some rows only: once, few, many, or a class for an expanded clone.

D: NA
V: TRBV18
J: TRBJ2-7
size: few
DNA: TGTGCCAGCTCCCCACAGGGAGGGGACTACGAGCAGTACTTC
CDR3: CASSPQGGDYEQYF

D: TRBD2
V: TRBV27
J: TRBJ2-7
size: NA
DNA: TGTGCCAGCAGTACTAGCGGCCCCTACGAGCAGTACTTC
CDR3: CASSTSGPYEQYF

D: TRBD2
V: TRBV27
J: TRBJ2-7
size: NA
DNA: TGTGCCAGCAGTTACCAAGCGGGAGGACACTACGAGCAGTACTTC
CDR3: CASSYQAGGHYEQYF

D: TRBD1
V: TRBV29-1
J: TRBJ1-2
size: NA
DNA: TGCAGCGTTTTGGACAGGGGATATGGCTACACCTTC
CDR3: CSVLDRGYGYTF

D: NA
V: TRBV30
J: TRBJ2-7
size: NA
DNA: TGTGCCTGGAGTGTAAAACGGGTCTCCTACGAGCAGTACTTC
CDR3: CAWSVKRVSYEQYF

D: TRBD1
V: TRBV2
J: TRBJ1-5
size: medium-sized
DNA: TGTGCCAGCAGCGCCTACGACAGGGCAGTTCAGCCCCAGCATTTT
CDR3: CASSAYDRAVQPQHF

D: NA
V: TRBV4-1
J: TRBJ2-3
size: few
DNA: TGCGCCAGCAGCCAAGATGCGGGGATGGGAGATACGCAGTATTTT
CDR3: CASSQDAGMGDTQYF

D: NA
V: TRBV5-1
J: TRBJ2-7
size: NA
DNA: TGCGCCAGCAGCCGGGGGATGACCTACGAGCAGTACTTC
CDR3: CASSRGMTYEQYF

D: NA
V: TRBV29-1
J: TRBJ2-3
size: NA
DNA: TGCAGCGTTTTGGAAACAGATACGCAGTATTTT
CDR3: CSVLETDTQYF

D: TRBD1
V: TRBV14
J: TRBJ2-1
size: NA
DNA: TGTGCCAGCAGCCAGATACGACAGGGGTATTACAATGAGCAGTTCTTC
CDR3: CASSQIRQGYYNEQFF

D: TRBD1
V: TRBV5-1
J: TRBJ1-1
size: few
DNA: TGCGCCAGCAGCCAACGGAATCAGGGGGCGCTTAATCGAGGAGCTTTCTTT
CDR3: CASSQRNQGALNRGAFF

D: NA
V: TRBV29-1
J: TRBJ2-3
size: few
DNA: TGCAGCACCGGGGAGGCCACAGATACGCAGTATTTT
CDR3: CSTGEATDTQYF

D: NA
V: TRBV7-2
J: TRBJ2-5
size: NA
DNA: TGTGCCAGCAGCTTAATCAGGGAGGAGACCCAGTACTTC
CDR3: CASSLIREETQYF

D: NA
V: TRBV25-1
J: TRBJ2-7
size: NA
DNA: TGTGCCAGCAGTGAAGGGTCCAGGAAAGGCTACGAGCAGTACTTC
CDR3: CASSEGSRKGYEQYF

D: NA
V: TRBV6-1
J: TRBJ2-2
size: NA
DNA: TGTGCCAGCCCATTGTCGCCCGGGGAGCTGTTTTTT
CDR3: CASPLSPGELFF

D: NA
V: TRBV28
J: TRBJ1-5
size: NA
DNA: TGTGCCAGCACCAAAGGTAGGAGCAATCAGCCCCAGCATTTT
CDR3: CASTKGRSNQPQHF

D: NA
V: TRBV5-6
J: TRBJ2-7
size: few
DNA: TGTGCCAGCAGCTTGTTTCAGTGGCAGGGGATCTGGGAGCAGTACTTC
CDR3: CASSLFQWQGIWEQYF

D: TRBD1
V: TRBV27
J: TRBJ2-7
size: NA
DNA: TGTGCCAGCAGCCCGGCCGGGACAGGCCCTTACGAGCAGTACTTC
CDR3: CASSPAGTGPYEQYF